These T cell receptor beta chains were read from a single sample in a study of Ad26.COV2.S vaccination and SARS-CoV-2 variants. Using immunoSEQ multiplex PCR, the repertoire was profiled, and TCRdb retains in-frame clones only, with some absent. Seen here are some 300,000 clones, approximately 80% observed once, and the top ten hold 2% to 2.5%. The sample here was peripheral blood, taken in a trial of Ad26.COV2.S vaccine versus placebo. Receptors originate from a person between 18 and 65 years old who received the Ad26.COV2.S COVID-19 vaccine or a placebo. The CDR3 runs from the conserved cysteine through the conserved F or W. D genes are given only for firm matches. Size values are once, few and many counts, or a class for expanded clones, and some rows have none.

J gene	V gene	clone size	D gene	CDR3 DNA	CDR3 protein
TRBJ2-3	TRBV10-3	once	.	TGTGCCATCAGTGGTCCCGGATCAGATACGCAGTATTTT	CAISGPGSDTQYF
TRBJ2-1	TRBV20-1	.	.	TGCAGTGCTAGTCCAGGGATGAATGAGCAGTTCTTC	CSASPGMNEQFF
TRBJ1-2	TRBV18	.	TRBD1	TGTGCCAGCTCGACTGCCGGGACAGGGGGCTCTAACTATGGCTACACCTTC	CASSTAGTGGSNYGYTF
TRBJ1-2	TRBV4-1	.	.	TGCGCCAGCAGCCAAGACTCCCAGGGTACTTATGGCTACACCTTC	CASSQDSQGTYGYTF
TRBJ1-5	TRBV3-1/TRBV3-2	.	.	TGTGCCAGCAGCCAAGATTGGGGGCGAGGCGGAAGCAATCAGCCCCAGCATTTT	CASSQDWGRGGSNQPQHF
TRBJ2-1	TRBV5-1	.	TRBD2	TGCGCCAGCAGCTCCGTGGGTAGCGGGGTAAATGAGCAGTTCTTC	CASSSVGSGVNEQFF
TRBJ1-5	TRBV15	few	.	TGTGCCACCAGCAGGGACGGAAGCAATCAGCCCCAGCATTTT	CATSRDGSNQPQHF
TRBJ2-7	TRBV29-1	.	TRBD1	TGCAGCGTTGCGGACAGGGTAGTCTACGAGCAGTACTTC	CSVADRVVYEQYF
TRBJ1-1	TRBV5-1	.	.	TGCGCCAGCAGCTTGGGGGGAAATGAAGCTTTCTTT	CASSLGGNEAFF
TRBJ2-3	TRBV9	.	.	TGTGCCAGCAGCGTAGGAAGAGCAGGCACAGATACGCAGTATTTT	CASSVGRAGTDTQYF
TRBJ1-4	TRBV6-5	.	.	TGTGCCAGCAGCCTAGGGGGAGCGGATGAAAAACTGTTTTTT	CASSLGGADEKLFF
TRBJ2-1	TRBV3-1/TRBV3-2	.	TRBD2	TGTGCCAGCAGCCCCGCGGGAGTGGGCTACAATGAGCAGTTCTTC	CASSPAGVGYNEQFF
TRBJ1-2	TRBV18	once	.	TGTGCCAGCTCCCTGGGGCAGAACTATGGCTACACCTTC	CASSLGQNYGYTF
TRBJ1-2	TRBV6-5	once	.	TGTGCTGGGGCCGATAACTATGGCTACACCTTC	CAGADNYGYTF
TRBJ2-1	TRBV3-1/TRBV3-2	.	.	TGTGCCAGCAGCCAAGAAAATGGGCTACCCTACAATGAGCAGTTCTTC	CASSQENGLPYNEQFF
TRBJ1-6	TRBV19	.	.	TGTGCCACTAGGGGGGCAGGCGCGGACTCACCCCTCCACTTT	CATRGAGADSPLHF
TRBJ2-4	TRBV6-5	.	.	TGTGCCAGCAGTTACGGTACCAAAAACATTCAGTACTTC	CASSYGTKNIQYF
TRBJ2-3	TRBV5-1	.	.	TGCGCCAGCAGCTTCGACCGCCCAGATACGCAGTATTTT	CASSFDRPDTQYF
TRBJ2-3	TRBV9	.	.	TGTGCCAGCAGCGTAGCTCTGGGGGGCCGGGATACGCAGTATTTT	CASSVALGGRDTQYF
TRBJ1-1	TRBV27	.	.	TGTGCCAGCACCAAAAGGAGGGCAAGGGGCACTGAAGCTTTCTTT	CASTKRRARGTEAFF
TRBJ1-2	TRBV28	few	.	TGTGCCAGCATGGGAGGCAGAAACTATGGCTACACCTTC	CASMGGRNYGYTF
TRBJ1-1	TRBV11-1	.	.	TGTGCCAGCAGCCTTGACAGAGGTCGCACTGAAGCTTTCTTT	CASSLDRGRTEAFF
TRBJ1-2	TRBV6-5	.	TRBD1	TGTGCCAGCACCCTACTAGGACAGGGGGATGGCTACACCTTC	CASTLLGQGDGYTF
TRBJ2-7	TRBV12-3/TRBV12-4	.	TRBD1	TGTGCCAGCAGTTTTGGACAGGGTGGCGAGCAGTACTTC	CASSFGQGGEQYF
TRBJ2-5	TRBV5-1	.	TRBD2	TGCGCCAGCAGCTTGTTTTTTACTAGCGGAAAGACCCAGTACTTC	CASSLFFTSGKTQYF
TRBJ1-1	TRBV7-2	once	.	TGTGCCAGCAGCTTATGGGGGCGGGTTGAAGCTTTCTTT	CASSLWGRVEAFF
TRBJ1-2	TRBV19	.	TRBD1	TGTGCCAGTAGTAATACCGGGACAGCCTATGGCTACACCTTC	CASSNTGTAYGYTF
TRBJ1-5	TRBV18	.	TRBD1	TGTGCCAGCTCACCAGGACAGGGAAATCAGCCCCAGCATTTT	CASSPGQGNQPQHF
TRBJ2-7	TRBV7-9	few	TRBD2	TGTGCCAGCAGAAGGGAGGGGAGGAACGAGCAGTACTTC	CASRREGRNEQYF
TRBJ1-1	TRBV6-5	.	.	TGTGCCAGTACCTCATGGGGCCAGATGAACACTGAAGCTTTCTTT	CASTSWGQMNTEAFF
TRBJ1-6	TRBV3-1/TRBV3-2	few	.	TGTGCCAGCAGCCTCCAGGGCAACAATTCACCCCTCCACTTT	CASSLQGNNSPLHF
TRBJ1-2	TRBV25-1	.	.	TGTGCCAGCAGTGAAACCCACGACAGCTCCTATGGCTACACCTTC	CASSETHDSSYGYTF
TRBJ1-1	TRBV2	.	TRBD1	TGTGCCAGCAGTGACCGGACAGGGACTGAAGCTTTCTTT	CASSDRTGTEAFF
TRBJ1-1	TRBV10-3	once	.	TGTGCCATCAGTGATACACCCCGGGGGACTGAAGCTTTCTTT	CAISDTPRGTEAFF
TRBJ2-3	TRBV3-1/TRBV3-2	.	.	TGTGCCAGCAGCCAAAGGGATTGGGATACGCAGTATTTT	CASSQRDWDTQYF
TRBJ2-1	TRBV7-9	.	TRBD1	TGTGCCAGCAGCTTAAGGGACAGGGGCCTCACAGGGGGGCAGTTCTTC	CASSLRDRGLTGGQFF
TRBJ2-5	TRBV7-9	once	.	TGTGCCAGCATCCGATCACGGATGGGACGAGAGACCCAGTACTTC	CASIRSRMGRETQYF
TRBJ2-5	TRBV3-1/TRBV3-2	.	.	TGTGCCAGCAGCCAAGGGCCCCTCCAAGAGACCCAGTACTTC	CASSQGPLQETQYF
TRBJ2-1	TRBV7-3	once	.	TGTGCCAGCAGCTTAATGGCGGGACCTTACAATGAGCAGTTCTTC	CASSLMAGPYNEQFF
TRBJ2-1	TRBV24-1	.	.	TGTGCCACCAGTGATCCGTCAGTAAATGAGCAGTTCTTC	CATSDPSVNEQFF
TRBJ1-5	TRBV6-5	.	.	TGTGCCAGCAGTTACTCCCCGACAGCGAATCAGCCCCAGCATTTT	CASSYSPTANQPQHF
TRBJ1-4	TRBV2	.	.	TGTGCCAGCAGTCCATTCCGGGGCCAGGAAAAACTGTTTTTT	CASSPFRGQEKLFF
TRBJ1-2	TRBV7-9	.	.	TGTGCCAGCAGCCAAGTGGGGGCTGGCTATGGCTACACCTTC	CASSQVGAGYGYTF
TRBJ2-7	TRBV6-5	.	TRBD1	TGTGCCAGCAGTTACGGGACAGCCGTTACCTACGAGCAGTACTTC	CASSYGTAVTYEQYF
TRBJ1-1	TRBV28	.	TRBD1	TGTGCCAGCAGTTTATACGGTCAGGGGGTGAACACTGAAGCTTTCTTT	CASSLYGQGVNTEAFF
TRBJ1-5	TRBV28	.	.	TGTGCCAGCAGTCCCGGCCTCTATCAGCCCCAGCATTTT	CASSPGLYQPQHF
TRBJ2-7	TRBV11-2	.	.	TGTGCCAGCAGCTTCGGGACGCCCTACGAGCAGTACTTC	CASSFGTPYEQYF
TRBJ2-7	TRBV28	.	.	TGTGCCAGCAGTTTGGCGTTCCGTAGCTCCTACGAGCAGTACTTC	CASSLAFRSSYEQYF
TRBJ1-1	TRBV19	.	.	TGTGCCAGTAGTGCCGGGGCTGAAGCTTTCTTT	CASSAGAEAFF
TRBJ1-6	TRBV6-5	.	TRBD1	TGTGCCAGCAGAAAACGACAGGGTCACTCACCCCTCCACTTT	CASRKRQGHSPLHF